The sequence of this TCR beta chain was determined in a study of CD8+ T cells in alopecia areata. Study information: The drug, oral tofacitinib, was given to treated patients at 5 to 10 mg twice daily. A 6-month period off drug followed tofacitinib, which lasted 6 to 18 months. Study results and limitations: Lesional tissue from the scalp (especially in alopecia totalis/universalis) showed higher clonality than normal scalp.

Lesional scalp punch biopsies and peripheral blood came from alopecia areata patients. Details on this clone: Antigen unknown.

Sequencing templates came from extracted RNA that was reverse transcribed into cDNA. The assay was immunoSEQ multiplex PCR, and TCRdb's table has in-frame clones only and misses some. The sample lists approximately 150,000 clones, approximately 70% occurring once. This CDR3 contains 11 residues. V lost 7 bases and J lost 5, with 10 bases in between. The germline V gene has CDR1 SGHRS and CDR2 YFSETQ. The V call is TRBV5-1, the J call TRBJ2-7, with a tentative D call TRBD2 (6 bases). The sequences come from CD8+ T cells sorted from blood, collected at week 0. The receptor was isolated from a human donor with alopecia areata. CDR3: CASRRGNEQYF. The CDR3 DNA follows: TGCGCCAGCCGACGGGGGAACGAGCAGTACTTC.